This T cell receptor (beta chain) was retrieved from a study of graft-versus-host responses after intestinal transplantation. The wider study: Induction using anti-thymocyte globulin, followed by tacrolimus and steroids for roughly 3 years, was given to all recipients. The study's findings and limits: Analysis identified GvH clones in recipient marrow, with some appearing first in ileum or blood. Elevated graft-versus-host to host-versus-graft clonal ratios in allografts were recorded for patients with graft-donor T cell macrochimerism.

This table comes from immunoSEQ multiplex PCR, and its TCRdb copy is limited to in-frame clones, with some not included. The top ten clones hold about 3% of a sample with about 15,000 clones, 70% to 75% of them seen once. This clone was counted once. Its antigen remains unidentified. Graft material was processed, releasing intraepithelial and lamina propria lymphocytes. Sequencing used ileum tissue, obtained 14 days after transplant. The sequence derives from a human patient who received an intestinal transplant, so some T cells may come from the graft donor.

CDR3 residues: CASSQGAFQETQYF. The DNA of the CDR3 is TGCGCCAGCAGCCAAGGTGCTTTCCAAGAGACCCAGTACTTC. The rearrangement links TRBV4-1 to TRBJ2-5; no clear D. Germline CDR1 reads MGHRA; CDR2 reads YSYEKL. Trimming stripped 1 base from V and 1 base from J, with 7 bases between. The CDR3 runs 14 residues.